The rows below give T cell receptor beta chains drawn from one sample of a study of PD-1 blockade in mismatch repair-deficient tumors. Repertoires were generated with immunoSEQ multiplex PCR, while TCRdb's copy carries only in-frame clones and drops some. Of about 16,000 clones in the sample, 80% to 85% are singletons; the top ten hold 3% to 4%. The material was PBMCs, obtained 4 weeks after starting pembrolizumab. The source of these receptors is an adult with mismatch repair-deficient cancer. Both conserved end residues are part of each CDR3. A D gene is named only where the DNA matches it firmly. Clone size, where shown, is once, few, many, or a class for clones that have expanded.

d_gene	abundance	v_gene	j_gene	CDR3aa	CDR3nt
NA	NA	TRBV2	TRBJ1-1	CASSVWAEGTEAFF	TGTGCCAGCAGTGTGTGGGCGGAGGGCACTGAAGCTTTCTTT
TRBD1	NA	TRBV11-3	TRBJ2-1	CASSGQGGSYNEQFF	TGTGCCAGCAGCGGACAGGGTGGGTCCTACAATGAGCAGTTCTTC
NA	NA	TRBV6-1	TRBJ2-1	CASQMRRVYNEQFF	TGTGCCAGCCAGATGAGGCGGGTTTACAATGAGCAGTTCTTC
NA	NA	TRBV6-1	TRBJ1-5	CASNRGNQPQHF	TGTGCCAGCAACAGGGGCAATCAGCCCCAGCATTTT
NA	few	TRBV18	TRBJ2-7	CASSPPVAYEQYF	TGTGCCAGCTCACCACCGGTAGCCTACGAGCAGTACTTC
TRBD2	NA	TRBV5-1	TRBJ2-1	CASSLGLAGGLNEQFF	TGCGCCAGCAGCTTAGGACTAGCGGGAGGGCTCAATGAGCAGTTCTTC
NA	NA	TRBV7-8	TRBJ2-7	CASNSGEQLEQYF	TGTGCCAGTAACTCAGGGGAGCAGTTGGAGCAGTACTTC
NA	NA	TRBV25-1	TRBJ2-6	CASSSPEGLASGANVLTF	TGTGCCAGCAGTTCCCCGGAAGGACTGGCCTCTGGGGCCAACGTCCTGACTTTC
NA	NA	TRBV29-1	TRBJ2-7	CSVVEVREQYF	TGCAGCGTTGTGGAGGTTCGCGAGCAGTACTTC
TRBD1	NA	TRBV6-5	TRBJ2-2	CASSRAGGAYGELFF	TGTGCCAGCAGCCGTGCAGGGGGCGCATACGGGGAGCTGTTTTTT
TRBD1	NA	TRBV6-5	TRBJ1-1	CASIGTGGNTEAFF	TGTGCCAGCATCGGGACAGGGGGGAACACTGAAGCTTTCTTT
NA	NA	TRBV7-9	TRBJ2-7	CASSLGLSGVGGSYEQYF	TGTGCCAGCAGCTTGGGTCTAAGTGGTGTTGGGGGCTCCTACGAGCAGTACTTC
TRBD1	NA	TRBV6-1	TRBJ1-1	CASSEESRPGGSEAFF	TGTGCCAGCAGTGAAGAGAGTAGGCCAGGGGGCTCTGAAGCTTTCTTT
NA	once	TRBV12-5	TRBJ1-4	CASGLVIRRVSTNEKLFF	TGTGCTAGTGGTTTGGTAATTCGGAGGGTGTCAACTAATGAAAAACTGTTTTTT
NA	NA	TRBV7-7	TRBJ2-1	CASSLASSDNEQFF	TGTGCTAGCAGCTTAGCGAGTTCGGACAATGAGCAGTTCTTC
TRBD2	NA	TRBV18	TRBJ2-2	CASSGGLALNTGELFF	TGTGCCAGCTCAGGTGGACTAGCCCTGAACACCGGGGAGCTGTTTTTT
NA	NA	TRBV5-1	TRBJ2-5	CASSSAGNQETQYF	TGCGCCAGCAGTTCCGCGGGAAATCAAGAGACCCAGTACTTC
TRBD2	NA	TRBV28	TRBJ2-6	CASRGSGESSGANVLTF	TGTGCCAGCAGGGGAAGCGGGGAATCCTCTGGGGCCAACGTCCTGACTTTC
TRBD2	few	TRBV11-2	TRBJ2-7	CASSLVSGSYEQYF	TGTGCCAGCAGCTTAGTTAGCGGGAGTTACGAGCAGTACTTC
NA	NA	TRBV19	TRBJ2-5	CASSGTNQGETQYF	TGTGCCAGTAGTGGGACAAACCAGGGGGAGACCCAGTACTTC
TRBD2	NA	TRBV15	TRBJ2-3	CATSVGTSGDTDTQYF	TGTGCCACCAGCGTCGGGACTAGCGGGGACACAGATACGCAGTATTTT
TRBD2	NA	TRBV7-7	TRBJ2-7	CASSYSGCTYEQYF	TGTGCCAGCAGCTATAGCGGGTGCACCTACGAGCAGTACTTC
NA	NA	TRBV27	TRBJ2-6	CASSFFVSGANVLTF	TGTGCCAGCAGTTTCTTCGTCTCTGGGGCCAACGTCCTGACTTTC
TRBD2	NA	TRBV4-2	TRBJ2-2	CASSLLAGGPATGELFF	TGTGCCAGCAGCCTTCTAGCGGGAGGGCCAGCCACCGGGGAGCTGTTTTTT
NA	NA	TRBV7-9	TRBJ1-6	CASSLWSGYNSPLHF	TGTGCCAGCAGCTTATGGAGTGGGTATAATTCACCCCTCCACTTT
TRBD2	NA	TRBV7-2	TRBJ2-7	CASSSPGLAWEQYF	TGTGCCAGCAGTTCTCCGGGACTAGCGTGGGAGCAGTACTTC
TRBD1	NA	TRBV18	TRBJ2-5	CASSPRTGTQETQYF	TGTGCCAGCTCACCACGGACAGGGACCCAAGAGACCCAGTACTTC
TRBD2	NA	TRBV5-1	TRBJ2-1	CASSLAWTSGSYNEQFF	TGCGCCAGCAGCTTGGCCTGGACTAGCGGATCTTACAATGAGCAGTTCTTC
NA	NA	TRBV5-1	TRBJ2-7	CASSLTVTGEQYF	TGCGCCAGCAGCCTGACAGTTACCGGCGAGCAGTACTTC
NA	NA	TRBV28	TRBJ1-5	CASSSQGYSNQPQHF	TGTGCCAGCAGTTCTCAGGGGTATAGCAATCAGCCCCAGCATTTT
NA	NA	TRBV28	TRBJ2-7	CASREQGREQYF	TGTGCCAGCAGGGAACAGGGTCGCGAGCAGTACTTC
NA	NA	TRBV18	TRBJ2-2	CASSPKGAGELFF	TGTGCCAGCTCACCAAAGGGGGCCGGGGAGCTGTTTTTT
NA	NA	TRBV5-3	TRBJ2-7	CARSLQDTGYEQYF	TGTGCCAGAAGCTTGCAAGACACAGGCTACGAGCAGTACTTC